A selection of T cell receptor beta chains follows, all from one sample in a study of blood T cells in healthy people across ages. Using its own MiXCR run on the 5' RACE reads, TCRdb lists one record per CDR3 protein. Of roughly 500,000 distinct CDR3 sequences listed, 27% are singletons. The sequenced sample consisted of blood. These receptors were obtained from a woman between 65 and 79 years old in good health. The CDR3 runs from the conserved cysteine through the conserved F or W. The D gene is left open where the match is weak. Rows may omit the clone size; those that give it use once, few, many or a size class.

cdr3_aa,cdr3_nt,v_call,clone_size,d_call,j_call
CASSLQVATNTGELFF,TGCGCCAGCAGCTTGCAGGTGGCTACCAACACCGGGGAGCTGTTTTTT,TRBV5-1,once,NA,TRBJ2-2
CATSRDPSTSEQFF,TGTGCCACCAGCAGAGATCCGTCAACAAGTGAGCAGTTCTTC,TRBV15,few,NA,TRBJ2-1
CASSPPTGGYEQYF,TGTGCCAGCTCACCACCGACAGGGGGCTACGAGCAGTACTTC,TRBV18,NA,TRBD1,TRBJ2-7
CASSRALGGYTF,TGTGCCAGTAGTAGGGCCTTGGGTGGCTACACCTTC,TRBV19,NA,NA,TRBJ1-2
CSARSGPIQGSPLHF,TGCAGTGCCCGCTCCGGGCCGATCCAGGGTTCACCCCTCCACTTT,TRBV20-1,NA,NA,TRBJ1-6
CSAKRPGGGILETQYF,TGCAGTGCCAAACGTCCCGGGGGGGGCATCCTGGAGACCCAGTACTTC,TRBV20-1,few,TRBD2,TRBJ2-5
CASSLRTVTDTQYF,TGTGCCAGCAGCCTCCGGACAGTCACAGATACGCAGTATTTT,TRBV7-2,NA,NA,TRBJ2-3
CASSLEVTTDTQYF,TGCGCCAGCAGCCTGGAAGTAACGACAGATACGCAGTATTTT,TRBV5-1,NA,NA,TRBJ2-3
CASSLRDRKNTEAFF,TGTGCCAGCAGCCTCCGGGACAGGAAGAACACTGAAGCTTTCTTT,TRBV4-2,few,TRBD1,TRBJ1-1
CSVATRRNTEAFF,TGCAGCGTTGCTACGAGACGGAACACTGAAGCTTTCTTT,TRBV29-1,NA,NA,TRBJ1-1
CASRLGGDTFYEQYF,TGTGCCAGCAGGCTTGGTGGGGACACCTTTTACGAGCAGTACTTC,TRBV12-3/TRBV12-4,many,NA,TRBJ2-7
CASSPIARNYGYTF,TGTGCCAGCAGCCCGATCGCCAGGAACTATGGCTACACCTTC,TRBV5-6,many,NA,TRBJ1-2
CASSPGGVQHPYEQYF,TGTGCCAGCAGCCCTGGGGGGGTGCAGCACCCCTACGAGCAGTACTTC,TRBV16,few,TRBD2,TRBJ2-7
CASSPGLEQFF,TGTGCCAGCAGCCCGGGGCTAGAGCAGTTCTTC,TRBV6-1,few,NA,TRBJ2-1
CASSPWDFSSSTDTQYF,TGTGCCAGCAGTCCTTGGGACTTCTCATCTAGCACAGATACGCAGTATTTT,TRBV12-3/TRBV12-4,few,NA,TRBJ2-3
CASSQPGQGTEAFF,TGTGCCAGCAGCCAACCCGGACAGGGTACAGAAGCTTTCTTT,TRBV3-1,few,TRBD1,TRBJ1-1
CATSRDFLTGAKLFF,TGTGCCACCAGCAGAGACTTTTTAACAGGGGCAAAACTGTTTTTT,TRBV15,NA,TRBD1,TRBJ1-4
CASSLGQGVAKSIQYF,TGTGCCAGCAGTCTAGGACAGGGGGTGGCCAAAAGCATTCAGTACTTC,TRBV12-3/TRBV12-4,few,TRBD1,TRBJ2-4
CASSLRGGSDGYTF,TGCGCCAGCAGCTTGAGAGGGGGCAGCGATGGCTACACCTTC,TRBV5-1,NA,TRBD1,TRBJ1-2
CASSFTSGLYNEQFF,TGTGCCAGCAGCTTTACTAGCGGGCTTTACAATGAGCAGTTCTTC,TRBV7-2,few,TRBD2,TRBJ2-1
CAISAGGQGNYGYTF,TGTGCCATCAGTGCAGGGGGACAGGGGAACTATGGCTACACCTTC,TRBV10-3,few,TRBD1,TRBJ1-2
CATTGAGSPLHF,TGTGCCACGACAGGGGCAGGTTCACCCCTCCACTTT,TRBV19,NA,TRBD1,TRBJ1-6
CASSLAGGYEQYF,TGTGCCAGCAGCTTAGCTGGGGGCTACGAGCAGTACTTC,TRBV7-2,many,NA,TRBJ2-7
CSAAGTSGVLSYEQYF,TGCAGTGCCGCCGGGACTAGCGGGGTCCTCTCCTACGAGCAGTACTTC,TRBV20-1,few,TRBD2,TRBJ2-7
CSARLSGDDEKLFF,TGCAGTGCTAGATTGTCAGGGGACGACGAAAAACTGTTTTTT,TRBV20-1,many,NA,TRBJ1-4
CSARALPGEGPANEQYF,TGCAGTGCTAGAGCGCTACCGGGGGAGGGTCCAGCAAACGAGCAGTACTTC,TRBV20-1,NA,TRBD2,TRBJ2-7
CASGYSIRVWSSHEQYF,TGTGCCAGCGGCTACTCAATCAGGGTATGGAGCTCCCACGAGCAGTACTTC,TRBV21-1,few,NA,TRBJ2-7
CSVEGDRAYEEYF,TGCAGCGTTGAGGGGGACAGGGCCTACGAGGAGTACTTC,TRBV29-1,NA,TRBD1,TRBJ2-7
CASRRGARTGELFF,TGTGCCAGCAGGAGGGGGGCCAGGACCGGGGAGCTGTTTTTT,TRBV6-5,few,NA,TRBJ2-2
CAISESGSGSYEQYF,TGTGCCATCAGTGAGTCGGGAAGCGGTTCCTACGAGCAGTACTTC,TRBV10-3,few,NA,TRBJ2-7
CAISGQPNQPQHF,TGTGCCATCAGTGGACAGCCCAATCAGCCCCAGCATTTT,TRBV10-3,few,NA,TRBJ1-5
CASSPYPRGSQETQYF,TGTGCCAGCAGCCCCTACCCCCGGGGCAGCCAAGAGACCCAGTACTTC,TRBV11-2,once,NA,TRBJ2-5
CSANPPVQRNEQFF,TGCAGTGCTAACCCCCCAGTACAGAGGAATGAACAGTTCTTC,TRBV20-1,NA,NA,TRBJ2-1
CASSLGHSSGANVLTF,TGCGCCAGCAGCTTGGGACATAGCTCTGGGGCCAACGTCCTGACTTTC,TRBV5-1,NA,NA,TRBJ2-6
CASSLATTGYHEQYF,TGTGCCAGCAGCTTAGCGACGACAGGGTACCACGAGCAGTACTTC,TRBV7-9,NA,TRBD1,TRBJ2-7
CASSLLSKNNEQFF,TGTGCCAGCAGTTTACTCTCTAAGAACAATGAGCAGTTCTTC,TRBV27,NA,NA,TRBJ2-1
CASGELAGGVSGELFF,TGTGCCAGCGGGGAGTTAGCGGGAGGGGTCTCCGGGGAGCTGTTTTTT,TRBV25-1,NA,TRBD2,TRBJ2-2